This T cell receptor (beta chain) was observed in a study of Ad26.COV2.S vaccination and SARS-CoV-2 variants. Repertoires were generated with immunoSEQ multiplex PCR, while TCRdb's copy carries only in-frame clones and drops some. The profile shows approximately 150,000 clones, just over 85% of them singletons. Broader study findings: From the TCR breadth and depth analyses, total T cell responses may have been underestimated. Breadth of non-spike TCRs did not differ between vaccinees and placebo recipients. Substantial post-vaccination breadth of spike-specific CD8+ and CD4+ T cell responses was reported.

A remark on this clone: Its antigen is not known.

The CDR3 contains 14 residues. The V end was cut by 7 bases, the J end by 2 bases, with 15 bases between. The germline CDR1 and CDR2 sequences are LNHDA and SQIVND (reference sequence). The receptor was derived from a human donor who had recovered from COVID-19. V usage is TRBV19 and J usage is TRBJ2-7; D perhaps matches TRBD1 (5 bases). The sample here was peripheral blood, taken after recovery from COVID-19. The CDR3, as DNA: TGTGCCAGTAAGGGGCGGACGTTCCCCTACGAGCAGTACTTC. Translated, it gives CASKGRTFPYEQYF.